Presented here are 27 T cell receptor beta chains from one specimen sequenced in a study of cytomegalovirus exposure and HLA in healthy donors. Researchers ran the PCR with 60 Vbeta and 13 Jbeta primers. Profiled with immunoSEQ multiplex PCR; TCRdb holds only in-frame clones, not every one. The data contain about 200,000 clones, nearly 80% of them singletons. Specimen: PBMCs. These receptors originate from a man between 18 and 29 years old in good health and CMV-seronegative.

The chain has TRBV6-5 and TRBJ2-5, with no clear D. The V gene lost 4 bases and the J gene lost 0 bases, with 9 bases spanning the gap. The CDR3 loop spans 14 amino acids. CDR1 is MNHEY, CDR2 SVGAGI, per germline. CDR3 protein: CASSSPRYQETQYF. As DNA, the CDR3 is TGTGCCAGCAGTTCCCCGAGGTACCAAGAGACCCAGTACTTC.

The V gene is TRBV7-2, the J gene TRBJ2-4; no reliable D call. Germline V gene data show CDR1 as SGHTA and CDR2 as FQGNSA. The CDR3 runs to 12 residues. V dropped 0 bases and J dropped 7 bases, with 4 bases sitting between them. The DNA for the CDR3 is TGTGCCAGCAGCTTAGCAGAGAACATTCAGTACTTC. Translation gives CASSLAENIQYF. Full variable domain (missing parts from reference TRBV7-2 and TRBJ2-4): GAGVSQSPSNKVTEKGKDVELRCDPISGHTALYWYRQSLGQGLEFLIYFQGNSAPDKSGLPSDRFSAERTGGSVSTLTIQRTQQEDSAVYLCASSLAENIQYFGAGTRLSVL.

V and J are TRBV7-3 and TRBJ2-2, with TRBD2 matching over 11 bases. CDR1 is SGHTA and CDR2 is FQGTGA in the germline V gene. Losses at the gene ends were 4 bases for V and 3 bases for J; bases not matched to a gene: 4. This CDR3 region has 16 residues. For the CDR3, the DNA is TGTGCCAGCAGCTCTACTAGCGGGAGCCACACCGGGGAGCTGTTTTTT. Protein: CASSSTSGSHTGELFF.

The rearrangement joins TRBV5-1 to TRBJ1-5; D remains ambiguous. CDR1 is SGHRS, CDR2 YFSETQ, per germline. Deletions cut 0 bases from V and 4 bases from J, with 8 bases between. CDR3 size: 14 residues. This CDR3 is CASSLGERNQPQHF. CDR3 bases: TGCGCCAGCAGCTTGGGGGAGAGGAATCAGCCCCAGCATTTT.

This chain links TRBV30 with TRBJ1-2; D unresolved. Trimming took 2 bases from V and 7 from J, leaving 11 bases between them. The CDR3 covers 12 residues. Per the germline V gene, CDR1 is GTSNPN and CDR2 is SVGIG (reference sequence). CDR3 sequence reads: CAWSSSQVGYTF. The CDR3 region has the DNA TGTGCCTGGAGTTCATCCCAGGTTGGCTACACCTTC.

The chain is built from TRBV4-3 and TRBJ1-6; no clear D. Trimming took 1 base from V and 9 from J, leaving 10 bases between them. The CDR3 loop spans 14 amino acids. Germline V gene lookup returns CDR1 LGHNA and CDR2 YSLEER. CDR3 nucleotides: TGCGCCAGCAGCCAAGTAACGAGCGCTTCACCCCTCCACTTT. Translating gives CASSQVTSASPLHF.

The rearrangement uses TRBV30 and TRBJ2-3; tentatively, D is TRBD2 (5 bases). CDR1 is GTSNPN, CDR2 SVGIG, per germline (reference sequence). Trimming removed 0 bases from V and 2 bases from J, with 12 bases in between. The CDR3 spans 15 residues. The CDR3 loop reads CAWSVSGKITDTQYF. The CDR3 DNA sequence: TGTGCCTGGAGTGTATCGGGGAAAATCACAGATACGCAGTATTTT.

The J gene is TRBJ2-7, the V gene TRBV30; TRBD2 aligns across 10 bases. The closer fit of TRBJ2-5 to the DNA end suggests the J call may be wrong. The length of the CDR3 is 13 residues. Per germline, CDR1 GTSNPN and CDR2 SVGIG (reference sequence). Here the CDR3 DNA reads TGTGCTTCGAGCGGGAGGGAACAAGAGACCCAGTACTTC. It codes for CASSGREQETQYF.

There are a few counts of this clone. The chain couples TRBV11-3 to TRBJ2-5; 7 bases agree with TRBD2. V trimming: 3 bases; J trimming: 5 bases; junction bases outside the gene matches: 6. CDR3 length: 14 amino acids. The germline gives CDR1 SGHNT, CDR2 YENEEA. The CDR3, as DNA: TGTGCCAGCAGCTTCACGACTAGCACGGAGACCCAGTACTTC. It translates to CASSFTTSTETQYF. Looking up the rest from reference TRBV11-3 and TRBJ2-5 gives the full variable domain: EAGVVQSPRYKIIEKKQPVAFWCNPISGHNTLYWYLQNLGQGPELLIRYENEEAVDDSQLPKDRFSAERLKGVDSTLKIQPAELGDSAVYLCASSFTTSTETQYFGPGTRLLVL.

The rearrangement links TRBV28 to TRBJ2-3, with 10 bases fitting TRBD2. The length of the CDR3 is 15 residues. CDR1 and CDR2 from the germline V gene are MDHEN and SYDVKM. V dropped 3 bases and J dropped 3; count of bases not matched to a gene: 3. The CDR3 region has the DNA TGTGCCAGCAGTTTTACTAGCGGGAAAACAGATACGCAGTATTTT. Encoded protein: CASSFTSGKTDTQYF.

The CDR3 DNA sequence: TGTGCCTGGTCCCGAGGACAGGGATTTTCCTACGAGCAGTACTTC. This gives the protein CAWSRGQGFSYEQYF. This chain joins TRBV30 and TRBJ2-7; TRBD1 matches at 8 bases. The CDR3 length is 15 residues. Germline V gene lookup returns CDR1 GTSNPN and CDR2 SVGIG (reference sequence). V was clipped by 5 bases and J by 1 base; unmatched bases: 10.

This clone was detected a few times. The CDR3 loop reads CASSLGDSYNQPQHF. DNA for the CDR3: TGTGCCAGCAGCTTAGGAGACAGCTACAATCAGCCCCAGCATTTT. The rearrangement joins TRBV11-2 to TRBJ1-5; possibly TRBD1 for D (5 bases). The CDR3 has 15 amino acids. V lost 1 base and J lost 3, with 10 bases in between. Per germline, CDR1 SGHAT and CDR2 FQNNGV.

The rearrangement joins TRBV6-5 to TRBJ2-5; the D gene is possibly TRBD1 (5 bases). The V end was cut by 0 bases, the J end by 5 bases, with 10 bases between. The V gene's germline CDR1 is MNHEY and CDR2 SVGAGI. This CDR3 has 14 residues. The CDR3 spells CASSYSGAVETQYF. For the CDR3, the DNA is TGTGCCAGCAGTTACTCAGGGGCTGTGGAGACCCAGTACTTC.

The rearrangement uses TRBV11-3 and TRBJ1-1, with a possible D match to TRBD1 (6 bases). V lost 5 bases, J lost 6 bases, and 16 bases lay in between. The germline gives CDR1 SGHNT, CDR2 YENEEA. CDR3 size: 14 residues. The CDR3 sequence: CASSPGGAVAEAFF. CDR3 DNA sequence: TGTGCCAGCAGCCCTGGGGGGGCTGTGGCTGAAGCTTTCTTT. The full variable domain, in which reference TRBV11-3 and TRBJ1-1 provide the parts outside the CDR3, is EAGVVQSPRYKIIEKKQPVAFWCNPISGHNTLYWYLQNLGQGPELLIRYENEEAVDDSQLPKDRFSAERLKGVDSTLKIQPAELGDSAVYLCASSPGGAVAEAFFGQGTRLTVV.

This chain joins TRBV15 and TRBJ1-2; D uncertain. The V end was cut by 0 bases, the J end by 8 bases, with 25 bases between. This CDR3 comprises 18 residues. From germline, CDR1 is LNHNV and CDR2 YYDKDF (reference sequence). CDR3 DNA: TGTGCCACCAGCAGAGATTTGGAGGATCGCGGTGGAGCGGGCGGCTACACCTTC. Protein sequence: CATSRDLEDRGGAGGYTF.

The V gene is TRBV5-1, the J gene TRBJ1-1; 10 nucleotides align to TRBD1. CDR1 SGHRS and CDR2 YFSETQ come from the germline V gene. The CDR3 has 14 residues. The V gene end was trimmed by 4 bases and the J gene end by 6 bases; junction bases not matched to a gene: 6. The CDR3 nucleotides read TGCGCCAGCAGCCCGGAGGGGACAGGGGCTGAAGCTTTCTTT. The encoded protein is CASSPEGTGAEAFF.

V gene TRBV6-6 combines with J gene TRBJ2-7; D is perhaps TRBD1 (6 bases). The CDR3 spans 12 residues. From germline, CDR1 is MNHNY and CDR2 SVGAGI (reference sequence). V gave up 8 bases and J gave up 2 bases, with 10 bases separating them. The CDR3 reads CASRDIPYEQYF. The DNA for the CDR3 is TGTGCCAGCCGGGACATACCCTACGAGCAGTACTTC.

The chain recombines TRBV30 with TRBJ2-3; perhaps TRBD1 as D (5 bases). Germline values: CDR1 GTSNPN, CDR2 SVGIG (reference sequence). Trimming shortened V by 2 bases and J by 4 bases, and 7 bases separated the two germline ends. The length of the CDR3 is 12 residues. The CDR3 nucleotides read TGTGCCTGGAGTAGGGGTCCAGATACGCAGTATTTT. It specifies CAWSRGPDTQYF.

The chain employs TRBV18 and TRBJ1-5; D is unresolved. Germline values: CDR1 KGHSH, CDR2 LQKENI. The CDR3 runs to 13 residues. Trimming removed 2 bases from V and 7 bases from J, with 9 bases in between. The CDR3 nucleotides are TGTGCCAGCTCACCAGGTGCGAGCCAGCCCCAGCATTTT. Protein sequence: CASSPGASQPQHF.

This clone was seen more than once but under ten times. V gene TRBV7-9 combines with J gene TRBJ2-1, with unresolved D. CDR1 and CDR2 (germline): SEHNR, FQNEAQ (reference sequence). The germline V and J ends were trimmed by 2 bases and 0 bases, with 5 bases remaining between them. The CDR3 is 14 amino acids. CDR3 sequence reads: CASSLSSSYNEQFF. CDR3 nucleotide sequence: TGTGCCAGCAGCTTATCCAGCTCCTACAATGAGCAGTTCTTC.

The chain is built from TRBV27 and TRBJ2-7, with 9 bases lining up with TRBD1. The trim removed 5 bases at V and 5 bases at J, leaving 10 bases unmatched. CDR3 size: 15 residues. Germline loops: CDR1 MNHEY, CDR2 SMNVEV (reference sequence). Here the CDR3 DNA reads TGTGCCAGCAGTCCAATCGGGACAGGGCTCCACGAGCAGTACTTC. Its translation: CASSPIGTGLHEQYF.

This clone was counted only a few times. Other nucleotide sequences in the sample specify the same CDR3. Here the CDR3 DNA reads TGCGCCAGCAGCCTCTCCGGACAGGGGGGAGAGACCCAGTACTTC. The encoded protein is CASSLSGQGGETQYF. This sequence joins TRBV5-1 and TRBJ2-5, with TRBD1 matching 10 bases. V was clipped by 4 bases and J by 4 bases; unmatched bases: 7. This CDR3 contains 15 residues. The germline CDR1 and CDR2 sequences are SGHRS and YFSETQ.

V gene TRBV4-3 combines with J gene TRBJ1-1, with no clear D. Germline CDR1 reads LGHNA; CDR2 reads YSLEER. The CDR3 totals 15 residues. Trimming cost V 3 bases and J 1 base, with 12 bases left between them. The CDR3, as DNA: TGCGCCAGCAGCCACGGAATCGGGGAGAACACTGAAGCTTTCTTT. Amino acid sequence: CASSHGIGENTEAFF.

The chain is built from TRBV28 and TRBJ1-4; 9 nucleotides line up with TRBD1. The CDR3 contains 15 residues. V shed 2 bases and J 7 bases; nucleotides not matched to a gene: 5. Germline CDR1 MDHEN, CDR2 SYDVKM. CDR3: CASSLQGQGREKLFF. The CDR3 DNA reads TGTGCCAGCAGTTTACAGGGACAGGGTCGTGAAAAACTGTTTTTT.

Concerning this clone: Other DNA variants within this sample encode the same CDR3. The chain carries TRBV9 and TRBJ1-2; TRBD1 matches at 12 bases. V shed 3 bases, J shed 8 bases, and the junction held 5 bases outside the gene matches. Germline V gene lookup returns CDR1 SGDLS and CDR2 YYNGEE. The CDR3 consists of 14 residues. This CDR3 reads CASSAGQGARGYTF. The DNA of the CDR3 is TGTGCCAGCAGCGCGGGACAGGGGGCGAGAGGCTACACCTTC.

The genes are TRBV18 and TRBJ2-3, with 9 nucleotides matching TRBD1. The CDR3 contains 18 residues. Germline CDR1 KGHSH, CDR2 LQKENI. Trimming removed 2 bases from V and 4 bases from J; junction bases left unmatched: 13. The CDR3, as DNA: TGTGCCAGCTCACCAGTAACAGGGGGCCTGGGAGGCGCAGATACGCAGTATTTT. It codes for CASSPVTGGLGGADTQYF. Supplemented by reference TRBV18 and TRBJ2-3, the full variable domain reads NAGVMQNPRHLVRRRGQEARLRCSPMKGHSHVYWYRQLPEEGLKFMVYLQKENIIDESGMPKERFSAEFPKEGPSILRIQQVVRGDSAAYFCASSPVTGGLGGADTQYFGPGTRLTVL.

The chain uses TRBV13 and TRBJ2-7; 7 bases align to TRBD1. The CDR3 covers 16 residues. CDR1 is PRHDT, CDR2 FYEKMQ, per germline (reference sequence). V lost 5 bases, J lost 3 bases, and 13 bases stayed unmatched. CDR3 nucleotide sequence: TGTGCCAGCAGCACAACTTCACAGGGGCACGTCTACGAGCAGTACTTC. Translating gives CASSTTSQGHVYEQYF.